Sequencing of this TCR beta chain was carried out in a study of cytomegalovirus exposure and HLA in healthy donors. The study's findings and limits: Per a later analysis, roughly 17,000 TCR beta sequences showed association with HLA alleles at 0.05 false discovery rate. Highly shared variants forming one cluster were likely a sequencing artifact.

Participants comprised healthy donors of bone marrow. Note on this clone: Its antigen is unidentified.

PCR amplification relied on 60 Vbeta primers (plus 13 Jbeta primers). Clones were sequenced by immunoSEQ multiplex PCR, and TCRdb holds only the in-frame ones, with some missing. The sample lists 170,000 or so clones, roughly 80% occurring once. With V trimmed by 0 bases and J by 6 bases, 8 bases remained unmatched. CDR3 size: 16 residues. CDR1 and CDR2 from the germline V gene are SGHNT and YYREEE (reference sequence). The sequence was obtained from a boy between 2 and 10 years old in good health and CMV-seronegative. The specimen was PBMCs. V gene TRBV5-4 combines with J gene TRBJ1-2; 10 bases fit TRBD1. Here the CDR3 DNA reads TGTGCCAGCAGCTTGGATAGGACAGGGGGAACGGATGGCTACACCTTC. This codes for CASSLDRTGGTDGYTF. Based on the CDR3 plus reference TRBV5-4 and TRBJ1-2, the full variable domain is ETGVTQSPTHLIKTRGQQVTLRCSSQSGHNTVSWYQQALGQGPQFIFQYYREEENGRGNFPPRFSGLQFPNYSSELNVNALELDDSALYLCASSLDRTGGTDGYTFGSGTRLTVV.